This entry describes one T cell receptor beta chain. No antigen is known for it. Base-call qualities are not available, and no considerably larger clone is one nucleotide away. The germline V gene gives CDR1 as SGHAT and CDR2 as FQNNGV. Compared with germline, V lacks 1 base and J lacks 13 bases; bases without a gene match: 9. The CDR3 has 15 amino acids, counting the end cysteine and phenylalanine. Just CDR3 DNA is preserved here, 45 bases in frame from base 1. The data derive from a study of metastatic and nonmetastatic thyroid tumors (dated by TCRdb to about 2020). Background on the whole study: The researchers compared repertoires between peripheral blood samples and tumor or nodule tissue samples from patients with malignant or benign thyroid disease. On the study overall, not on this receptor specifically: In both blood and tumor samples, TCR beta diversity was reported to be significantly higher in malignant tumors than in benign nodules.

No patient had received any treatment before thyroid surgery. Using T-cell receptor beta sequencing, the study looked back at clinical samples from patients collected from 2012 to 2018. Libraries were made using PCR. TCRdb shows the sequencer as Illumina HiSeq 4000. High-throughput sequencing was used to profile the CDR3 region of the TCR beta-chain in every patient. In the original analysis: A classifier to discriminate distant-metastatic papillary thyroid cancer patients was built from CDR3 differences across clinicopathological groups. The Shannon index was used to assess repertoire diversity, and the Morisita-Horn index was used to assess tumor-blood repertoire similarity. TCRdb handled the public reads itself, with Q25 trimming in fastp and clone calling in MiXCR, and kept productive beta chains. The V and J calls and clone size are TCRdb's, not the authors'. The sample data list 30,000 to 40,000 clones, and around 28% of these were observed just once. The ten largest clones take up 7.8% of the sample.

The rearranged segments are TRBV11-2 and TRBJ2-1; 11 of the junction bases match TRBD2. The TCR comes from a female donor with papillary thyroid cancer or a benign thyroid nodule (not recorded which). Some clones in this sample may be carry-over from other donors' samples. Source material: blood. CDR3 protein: CASSLGTSGSSRQFF. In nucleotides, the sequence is TGTGCCAGCAGCTTAGGCACTAGCGGGAGTTCTCGACAGTTCTTC.